These T cell receptor beta chains were read from a single sample in a study of TIL therapy for anti-PD-1-resistant metastatic lung cancer. Data came from immunoSEQ multiplex PCR; TCRdb stores just in-frame clones and leaves some out. The sample holds 45,000 to 60,000 clones, approximately 70% seen once. Sequencing used tumor tissue, obtained at baseline. The receptors here all came from a person between 25 and 80 years old with non-small cell lung cancer. The CDR3 runs from the conserved cysteine through the conserved F or W. D genes are given only for firm matches. Clone size is shown for a subset of rows, as once, few, many or a class of expanded clone.

size: .; J: TRBJ2-5; V: TRBV11-2; length: 13; D: .; DNA: TGTGCCAGCCGGAACCAGGGTCGAGAGACCCAGTACTTC; CDR3: CASRNQGRETQYF
size: .; J: TRBJ1-5; V: TRBV5-1; length: 15; D: .; DNA: TGCGCCAGCAGTTGGCTGGGTCCAACCAATCAGCCCCAGCATTTT; CDR3: CASSWLGPTNQPQHF
size: .; J: TRBJ1-1; V: TRBV6-5; length: 15; D: TRBD1; DNA: TGTGCCAGCAGTAGGACAGGAGAACCCAACACTGAAGCTTTCTTT; CDR3: CASSRTGEPNTEAFF
size: few; J: TRBJ1-6; V: TRBV5-1; length: 15; D: .; DNA: TGCGCCAGCAGCTTACAGACGGGGGGCAATTCACCCCTCCACTTT; CDR3: CASSLQTGGNSPLHF
size: .; J: TRBJ2-5; V: TRBV5-4; length: 14; D: .; DNA: TGTGCCAGCCCGGTGGGGGGGCCCGGGGAGACCCAGTACTTC; CDR3: CASPVGGPGETQYF
size: .; J: TRBJ2-2; V: TRBV9; length: 15; D: TRBD1; DNA: TGTGCCAGCAGCGTAGTGCAGGGGGCGAACGGGGAGCTGTTTTTT; CDR3: CASSVVQGANGELFF
size: .; J: TRBJ2-7; V: TRBV4-1; length: 16; D: TRBD2; DNA: TGCGCCAGCAGCCAAGACGGGACTAGCGGGAGCTACGAGCAGTACTTC; CDR3: CASSQDGTSGSYEQYF
size: .; J: TRBJ1-2; V: TRBV6-5; length: 11; D: .; DNA: TGTGCCAGCGAGAAAGCTGGGGGCTACACCTTC; CDR3: CASEKAGGYTF
size: .; J: TRBJ1-3; V: TRBV5-1; length: 15; D: .; DNA: TGCGCCAGCAGCTTGACGACTAACTCTGGAAACACCATATATTTT; CDR3: CASSLTTNSGNTIYF
size: .; J: TRBJ2-5; V: TRBV11-3; length: 15; D: .; DNA: TGTGCCAGCAGCTTTTCCGGGTCGCCGAAAGAGACCCAGTACTTC; CDR3: CASSFSGSPKETQYF
size: .; J: TRBJ2-7; V: TRBV21-1; length: 14; D: .; DNA: TGTGCCAGCAGCGAAGGACAGGAGTCCTACGAGCAGTACTTC; CDR3: CASSEGQESYEQYF
size: .; J: TRBJ2-3; V: TRBV11-1; length: 16; D: .; DNA: TGTGCCAGCAGCTTATGGACCAAAAGGGGCACAGATACGCAGTATTTT; CDR3: CASSLWTKRGTDTQYF
size: .; J: TRBJ2-7; V: TRBV7-6; length: 15; D: TRBD2; DNA: TGTGCCAGCAGCTTAGGGACTAGCGGGATAAACGAGCAGTACTTC; CDR3: CASSLGTSGINEQYF
size: .; J: TRBJ2-1; V: TRBV10-3; length: 13; D: .; DNA: TGTGCCATCCGGGGCGGGCAGGGCTATGAGCAGTTCTTC; CDR3: CAIRGGQGYEQFF
size: few; J: TRBJ1-5; V: TRBV6-5; length: 14; D: TRBD1; DNA: TGTGCCAGCAGGACTCTGACAGGGGGTGGTCCCCAGCATTTT; CDR3: CASRTLTGGGPQHF
size: .; J: TRBJ2-5; V: TRBV5-6; length: 14; D: .; DNA: TGTGCCAGCAGCTTGGTTCCCTCGCAAGAGACCCAGTACTTC; CDR3: CASSLVPSQETQYF
size: few; J: TRBJ1-3; V: TRBV30; length: 17; D: .; DNA: TGTGCCTGGAGTGTAAGCTCGTCCCCCTCTCTTGGAAACACCATATATTTT; CDR3: CAWSVSSSPSLGNTIYF
size: once; J: TRBJ1-2; V: TRBV28; length: 13; D: .; DNA: TGTGCCAGCAGTTTTGCAGGGGACTATGGCTACACCTTC; CDR3: CASSFAGDYGYTF
size: .; J: TRBJ1-6; V: TRBV28; length: 14; D: .; DNA: TGTGCCAGCAGTCCGGGGACGGATTATTCACCCCTCCACTTT; CDR3: CASSPGTDYSPLHF
size: .; J: TRBJ2-2; V: TRBV2; length: 12; D: .; DNA: TGTGCCAGCGTTCTAGCTCCCGGGGAGCTGTTTTTT; CDR3: CASVLAPGELFF
size: .; J: TRBJ1-5; V: TRBV5-3; length: 15; D: TRBD1; DNA: TGTGCCAGAAGCTACCCAGGGGGCCCAAATCAGCCCCAGCATTTT; CDR3: CARSYPGGPNQPQHF
size: .; J: TRBJ2-1; V: TRBV9; length: 12; D: .; DNA: TGTGCCAGCAGCGGGGTCCTCAATGAGCAGTTCTTC; CDR3: CASSGVLNEQFF
size: .; J: TRBJ1-4; V: TRBV6-6; length: 15; D: .; DNA: TGTGCCAGCAGTCCATCTCGTGCAACTAATGAAAAACTGTTTTTT; CDR3: CASSPSRATNEKLFF
size: few; J: TRBJ2-1; V: TRBV11-2; length: 16; D: TRBD1; DNA: TGTGCCAGCAGCCCTGTGGAGGGACAGGGATGGTATGAGCAGTTCTTC; CDR3: CASSPVEGQGWYEQFF
size: .; J: TRBJ1-5; V: TRBV28; length: 15; D: .; DNA: TGTGCCAGCAGTTTAATGCGGAGGGGCAATCAGCCCCAGCATTTT; CDR3: CASSLMRRGNQPQHF
size: .; J: TRBJ1-3; V: TRBV19; length: 16; D: .; DNA: TGTGCCAGTAGTATTAAGGGACCGAACTCTGGAAACACCATATATTTT; CDR3: CASSIKGPNSGNTIYF
size: once; J: TRBJ1-2; V: TRBV2; length: 15; D: .; DNA: TGTGCCAGCAGTGGGGCCCGTGTGTTTTACTATGGCTACACCTTC; CDR3: CASSGARVFYYGYTF
size: .; J: TRBJ2-7; V: TRBV5-4; length: 12; D: TRBD2; DNA: TGTGCCAGCAGCTGGGGGGGGGTCGAGCAGTACTTC; CDR3: CASSWGGVEQYF
size: .; J: TRBJ1-4; V: TRBV2; length: 15; D: .; DNA: TGTGCCAGCAGATCGAGCTTCGGGACCAAAGAAAAACTGTTTTTT; CDR3: CASRSSFGTKEKLFF